This TCR beta chain came from a study of T cell responses to AZD1222 COVID-19 vaccine (dated by TCRdb to the early 2020s). About the full investigation: AZD1222 recipients with second doses at about 4 weeks or about 12 weeks were pooled, because spike-specific TCR depth and breadth did not differ between schedules. A total of over 230 trial participants underwent TCR sequencing, of whom around 200 received two doses of AZD1222 and about 25 received two doses of the MenACWY control vaccine. Trial participants were enrolled by age into 18-55, 56-69 and 70-plus year subgroups, with roughly 160, 29 and 62 TCR-sequenced participants respectively.

The time point label for this specimen denotes: baseline before first vaccination. The vaccinee samples were drawn from two UK trials, COV001 and COV002, one of which was a single-blind randomized controlled phase 2/3 trial testing AZD1222 (ChAdOx1 nCoV-19) in healthy adults. For TCRbeta chain sequencing, PBMC samples were collected from trial participants at day 0 and at day 28 after the second dose. Study-level results and caveats: The whole spike protein was spanned by vaccine-associated CD4 TCRs, and dominant responses were seen in regions 160-218 and 743-854. A significant rise in spike-specific TCR breadth and depth was observed after two AZD1222 doses relative to day 0 and relative to MenACWY recipients. In the small 56-69-year group, the increase in depth fell short of significance, most likely because of low power. Participants were mostly white British, with more females than males. The authors suggested clonal diversity may have been underestimated. Conclusions about previously exposed vaccinees were limited because only six AZD1222 recipients were SARS-CoV-2 seropositive at baseline. No day 14 peak-response samples were available, so repertoires were characterized only after the peak T cell response. Epitopes outside the regions mutated in the B.1.351 and B.1.1.7 variants were reportedly recognized by nearly half of the unique spike-specific TCRs.

The CDR3 regions of human TCRbeta chains were analyzed by immunosequencing. The paper's processing steps were these. Repertoire TCRs were matched against a reference library of SARS-CoV-2-specific TCRs generated with the MIRA antigen-specificity platform. Breadth meant the fraction of unique TCRs that were SARS-CoV-2-associated, whereas depth meant the fraction of total T cells that were SARS-CoV-2-associated. Each spike-specific TCR was assigned to its reactive spike region and to a CD4 or CD8 class using the MIRA data. Log10-transformed breadth and depth values were compared by one-way ANOVA with Sidak's multiple comparisons tests. In TCRdb, the immuneACCESS table is reduced to in-frame sequences with V and J assigned. These tables do not hold every clone; where another copy was compared, an unresolved V gene accounts for under half, and the others remain unexplained. V, J and clone size derive from that table, while D and trimming were established from the DNA sequence. For this sample there are 100,000 to 150,000 clones; just over 85% appear just once. The ten largest clones capture 20% to 25% of the sample.

This clone was seen a single time. Its antigen has not been determined. The sample holds no much larger clone one base away, and base qualities are not on file. The germline V gene (reference sequence) yields LGHDT for CDR1 and YNNKEL for CDR2. Unmatched junction bases come to 7, with V trimmed by 4 bases and J by 5 bases. From the cysteine up to the phenylalanine, the CDR3 has a length of 17 residues. Only the CDR3 portion is preserved as DNA: 51 bases, with reading frame beginning at the first base. The sequence derives from an adult in good health. This sequence uses TRBV3-1 (or the pseudogene TRBV3-2) and TRBJ2-5, with TRBD2 matching 16 junction bases. The sequencing here drew on peripheral blood, taken on day 0 of AZD1222 vaccination. The DNA is as follows: TGTGCCAGCAGCCCCGGGACTAGCGGGGGGGCCCTGGAGACCCAGTACTTC. It translates as CASSPGTSGGALETQYF.